The rows below give T cell receptor beta chains drawn from one sample of a study of radiotherapy plus CTLA-4 blockade in lung cancer. Produced via immunoSEQ multiplex PCR; TCRdb's table is partial and in-frame only. The sample consists of about 49,000 clones, around 83% of them appearing once. This sample comprised peripheral blood, obtained from a patient treated with radiotherapy plus ipilimumab. The receptor set was obtained from a human donor with non-small cell lung cancer whose response to radiotherapy plus ipilimumab could not be evaluated. Each CDR3 is given with its conserved first and last residue. The D gene is left open where the match is weak. Clone size, where shown, is once, few, many, or a class for clones that have expanded.

d_gene,j_gene,v_gene,abundance,CDR3aa,CDR3nt
TRBD1,TRBJ1-2,TRBV29-1,-,CSTWTGQGYGYTF,TGCAGCACTTGGACAGGGCAAGGCTATGGCTACACCTTC
-,TRBJ1-2,TRBV30,-,CAFLEPAVYGYTF,TGTGCCTTCCTAGAGCCAGCGGTCTATGGCTACACCTTC
TRBD1,TRBJ2-3,TRBV29-1,-,CSKQGSTDTQYF,TGCAGCAAACAGGGGTCCACAGATACGCAGTATTTT
-,TRBJ2-2,TRBV28,-,CASSYDSDTGELFF,TGTGCCAGCAGTTACGACAGCGACACCGGGGAGCTGTTTTTT
TRBD1,TRBJ1-2,TRBV13,-,CASTQRLRQGADYGYTF,TGTGCCAGCACCCAACGCCTCAGACAGGGGGCTGACTATGGCTACACCTTC
TRBD2,TRBJ2-7,TRBV7-9,-,CASSSGTSPQGQYF,TGTGCCAGCAGTTCCGGGACTAGCCCGCAGGGGCAGTACTTC
TRBD1,TRBJ1-5,TRBV7-2,-,CASSWTGSSLQPQHF,TGTGCCAGCAGCTGGACAGGGAGCTCTCTACAGCCCCAGCATTTT
TRBD2,TRBJ2-3,TRBV7-2,-,CASSSKLAGHTDTQYF,TGTGCCAGCAGCTCCAAACTAGCGGGGCACACAGATACGCAGTATTTT
TRBD1,TRBJ2-1,TRBV6-1,-,CASSVRTGWNEQFF,TGTGCCAGCAGTGTTAGGACAGGGTGGAATGAGCAGTTCTTC
TRBD2,TRBJ2-6,TRBV18,-,CASSPPPSGRSNGANVLTF,TGTGCCAGCTCACCACCGCCCAGCGGGAGGTCTAATGGGGCCAACGTCCTGACTTTC
TRBD1,TRBJ1-3,TRBV28,-,CASSFGTGIGNTIYF,TGTGCCAGCAGTTTCGGGACAGGGATAGGAAACACCATATATTTT
TRBD2,TRBJ2-3,TRBV27,-,CASSLRTSGSSGTQYF,TGTGCCAGCAGTTTACGGACTAGCGGGAGTTCGGGTACGCAGTATTTT
TRBD1,TRBJ2-5,TRBV5-4,once,CASSLPRDRGETQYF,TGTGCCAGCAGCTTACCCCGGGACAGGGGGGAGACCCAGTACTTC
-,TRBJ2-1,TRBV7-2,-,CASSVGRSSYNEQFF,TGTGCCAGCAGCGTAGGGAGGAGCTCCTACAATGAGCAGTTCTTC
TRBD1,TRBJ2-1,TRBV27,-,CASSLSWDREAEQFF,TGTGCCAGCAGTTTATCTTGGGACAGGGAGGCTGAGCAGTTCTTC
TRBD2,TRBJ2-1,TRBV28,-,CASSKPGLAGSYNEQFF,TGTGCCAGCAGTAAACCGGGACTAGCGGGCTCCTACAATGAGCAGTTCTTC
TRBD1,TRBJ1-1,TRBV14,-,CASSKGQGFTEAFF,TGTGCCAGCAGCAAGGGACAGGGTTTTACTGAAGCTTTCTTT
-,TRBJ2-6,TRBV19,-,CASRRSGGSGANVLTF,TGTGCCAGCCGACGATCAGGAGGCTCTGGGGCCAACGTCCTGACTTTC
-,TRBJ2-1,TRBV6-6,-,CASSYPTNSYNEQFF,TGTGCCAGCAGTTACCCGACTAACTCCTACAATGAGCAGTTCTTC
TRBD1,TRBJ1-1,TRBV4-1,-,CASSLQGGNTEAFF,TGCGCCAGCAGCCTCCAGGGGGGGAACACTGAAGCTTTCTTT
-,TRBJ2-2,TRBV15,-,CATSSALAYTGELFF,TGTGCCACCAGCAGTGCTTTGGCTTACACCGGGGAGCTGTTTTTT
TRBD2,TRBJ2-3,TRBV7-9,-,CASSLERGSTDTQYF,TGTGCCAGCAGCCTCGAGCGGGGAAGCACAGATACGCAGTATTTT
TRBD1,TRBJ2-2,TRBV6-4,-,CASSEGTGTYTGELFF,TGTGCCAGCAGCGAAGGGACAGGCACTTACACCGGGGAGCTGTTTTTT
TRBD1,TRBJ1-1,TRBV4-1,-,CASSQVLGNRGTEAFF,TGCGCCAGCAGCCAAGTGCTTGGTAACAGGGGCACTGAAGCTTTCTTT
-,TRBJ2-1,TRBV5-4,-,CASSLAPFSYNEQFF,TGTGCCAGCAGCTTGGCCCCCTTCTCCTACAATGAGCAGTTCTTC
TRBD1,TRBJ2-7,TRBV7-2,-,CASSTGTGGGYEQYF,TGTGCCAGCAGCACCGGGACAGGGGGCGGATACGAGCAGTACTTC
TRBD2,TRBJ2-7,TRBV6-1,-,CASIEGLAATYEQYF,TGTGCCAGCATTGAGGGACTAGCGGCTACCTACGAGCAGTACTTC
-,TRBJ2-7,TRBV28,-,CASSDTRSPYEQYF,TGTGCCAGCAGTGATACGCGGAGTCCGTACGAGCAGTACTTC
-,TRBJ2-7,TRBV9,-,CASSVSYEQYF,TGTGCCAGCAGCGTTAGCTACGAGCAGTACTTC
TRBD1,TRBJ2-7,TRBV7-8,-,CASSWDRDEQYF,TGTGCCAGCAGCTGGGACAGGGACGAGCAGTACTTC
-,TRBJ2-7,TRBV2,-,CASSVSLFSHEQYF,TGTGCCAGCAGTGTTAGCCTTTTTTCCCACGAGCAGTACTTC
-,TRBJ1-1,TRBV29-1,-,CSVARTANTEAFF,TGCAGCGTGGCAAGGACTGCCAACACTGAAGCTTTCTTT
-,TRBJ1-5,TRBV2,few,CASTRTENQPQHF,TGTGCCAGCACCCGGACAGAGAATCAGCCCCAGCATTTT
TRBD2,TRBJ2-1,TRBV20-1,-,CSARLAGGLFF,TGCAGTGCTAGACTAGCGGGAGGGTTGTTCTTC
-,TRBJ2-1,TRBV7-2,-,CASSLEGSDYNEQFF,TGTGCCAGCAGCTTAGAGGGTAGCGACTACAATGAGCAGTTCTTC
-,TRBJ2-6,TRBV27,-,CASSLGRVSSGANVLTF,TGTGCCAGCAGTTTAGGCAGGGTGAGCTCTGGGGCCAACGTCCTGACTTTC
-,TRBJ2-5,TRBV7-2,-,CASSISLASETQYF,TGTGCCAGCAGCATATCCCTAGCGTCTGAGACCCAGTACTTC
TRBD1,TRBJ2-6,TRBV7-8,-,CASSLETGGSGANVLTF,TGTGCCAGCAGCTTAGAGACAGGGGGAAGTGGGGCCAACGTCCTGACTTTC
-,TRBJ2-3,TRBV7-2,-,CASSSSSAGDTQYF,TGTGCCAGCAGCTCAAGTTCGGCGGGAGATACGCAGTATTTT
-,TRBJ1-4,TRBV6-5,-,CASSYVGGGNEKLFF,TGTGCCAGCAGTTACGTTGGGGGAGGAAATGAAAAACTGTTTTTT
-,TRBJ1-1,TRBV9,-,CASSGTGTEAFF,TGTGCCAGCAGCGGTACGGGCACTGAAGCTTTCTTT